The 16 T cell receptor beta chains in this list originate from one sample, sequenced in a study of shared clonotypes between healthy human individuals. Data came from immunoSEQ multiplex PCR; TCRdb stores just in-frame clones and leaves some out. The sample contains roughly 720,000 clones, 90% of which appear only once. Sequenced sample: memory CD8+ T cells from PBMCs. The subset is: CD45RO+ cells pooled with CCR7-negative TemRA cells. The receptors were gathered from a man younger than 35 in good health. Some clones in this sample may be carry-over from other donors' samples.

The chain uses TRBV27 and TRBJ1-5, with D perhaps matching TRBD1 (5 bases). V dropped 3 bases and J dropped 1 base, with 13 bases sitting between them. The CDR3 totals 16 residues. Germline-derived CDR1 and CDR2 are MNHEY and SMNVEV (reference sequence). For the CDR3, the DNA is TGTGCCAGCAGTTTGTCGGGGCCGCCGAGCAATCAGCCCCAGCATTTT. It specifies CASSLSGPPSNQPQHF.

This chain uses TRBV28 with TRBJ2-7; a possible D gene is TRBD2 (5 bases). From germline, CDR1 is MDHEN and CDR2 SYDVKM. The CDR3 extends over 15 amino acids. V lost 5 bases and J 2 bases, leaving 16 bases between the germline ends. This CDR3 reads CASSPMDFPTYEQYF. Written as DNA, the CDR3 is TGTGCCAGCAGTCCCATGGACTTCCCCACCTACGAGCAGTACTTC.

This clone has a single count. V gene TRBV7-9 combines with J gene TRBJ2-4, with no clear D. The V gene lost 5 bases and the J gene lost 0 bases, with 14 bases spanning the gap. CDR1 is SEHNR and CDR2 is FQNEAQ in the germline V gene (reference sequence). CDR3 length equals 16 residues. CDR3 sequence (DNA): TGTGCCAGCAGCGCCCCGGAACAGCCAGCCAAAAACATTCAGTACTTC. Protein: CASSAPEQPAKNIQYF.

The V and J genes are TRBV28 and TRBJ1-5; D is ambiguous. Germline CDR1 and CDR2: MDHEN and SYDVKM. Between the trimmed V and J ends, which lost 5 bases and 11 bases, there was a span of 10 bases. CDR3 length: 11 amino acids. CDR3 amino acids: CASSPNTAQHF. Written as DNA, the CDR3 is TGTGCCAGCAGTCCTAATACCGCCCAGCATTTT.

This chain links TRBV28 with TRBJ1-1; TRBD1 aligns across 8 bases. The germline V gene encodes CDR1 MDHEN and CDR2 SYDVKM. J lost 1 base, V lost 5 bases, and 0 bases had no gene match. The CDR3 contains 13 residues. The CDR3 is CASSGQGNTEAFF. Written as DNA, the CDR3 is TGTGCCAGCAGTGGACAGGGGAACACTGAAGCTTTCTTT. Together with reference TRBV28 and TRBJ1-1, the CDR3 gives the full variable domain: DVKVTQSSRYLVKRTGEKVFLECVQDMDHENMFWYRQDPGLGLRLIYFSYDVKMKEKGDIPEGYSVSREKKERFSLILESASTNQTSMYLCASSGQGNTEAFFGQGTRLTVV.

The chain couples TRBV7-9 to TRBJ2-7; D gene ambiguous. CDR1 is SEHNR, CDR2 FQNEAQ, per germline (reference sequence). The V and J ends lost 5 bases and 4 bases respectively, with 12 bases between them. The CDR3 extends over 13 amino acids. The CDR3 protein is CASSVVGLYEQYF. CDR3 sequence (DNA): TGTGCCAGCAGCGTCGTGGGGTTATACGAGCAGTACTTC.

The chain has TRBV9 and TRBJ2-1; 14 bases map to TRBD2. The CDR3 runs to 17 residues. Germline CDR1 and CDR2: SGDLS and YYNGEE. Trimming cost V 4 bases and J 2 bases; bases outside gene matches: 5. CDR3 protein: CASSPRTSGRTYNEQFF. CDR3 nucleotide sequence: TGTGCCAGCAGCCCTAGGACTAGCGGGAGGACCTACAATGAGCAGTTCTTC.

This clone was counted once. The sample holds other DNA sequences that translate to the same CDR3. This chain joins TRBV18 and TRBJ2-7; D perhaps matches TRBD1 (5 bases). Germline loops: CDR1 KGHSH, CDR2 LQKENI. Trimming took 3 bases from V and 0 from J, leaving 9 bases between them. This CDR3 is built from 14 residues. CDR3 in DNA: TGTGCCAGCTCACCCCCAGGGCGCTCCTACGAGCAGTACTTC. Translation: CASSPPGRSYEQYF.

The genes are TRBV29-1 and TRBJ1-1; 8 positions agree with TRBD1. The CDR3 runs 16 residues. Per the germline V gene, CDR1 is SQVTM and CDR2 is ANQGSEA. V dropped 3 bases and J dropped 4; count of bases not matched to a gene: 13. The CDR3 sequence is CSVDGGQVKVGTEAFF. The CDR3 DNA follows: TGCAGCGTTGATGGGGGACAGGTAAAGGTAGGCACTGAAGCTTTCTTT.

V usage is TRBV6-5 and J usage is TRBJ2-7, with TRBD1 identical over 8 bases. This CDR3 has 14 amino acids. J was trimmed by 3 bases and V by 5 bases; bases with no gene match: 6. CDR1 is MNHEY and CDR2 is SVGAGI in the germline V gene. The CDR3 protein is CASSQPGQDYEQYF. CDR3 nucleotides: TGTGCCAGCAGTCAGCCGGGACAGGACTACGAGCAGTACTTC.

V gene TRBV15 combines with J gene TRBJ2-7; 11 bases are shared with TRBD2. J was trimmed by 4 bases and V by 5 bases; bases with no gene match: 4. The CDR3 runs 14 residues. The V gene's germline CDR1 is LNHNV and CDR2 YYDKDF (reference sequence). CDR3 residues: CATSDGTSGYEQYF. CDR3 DNA: TGTGCCACCAGCGACGGGACTAGCGGTTACGAGCAGTACTTC.

The chain uses TRBV27 and TRBJ2-1, with 11 bases identical to TRBD2. Germline CDR1 is MNHEY and CDR2 is SMNVEV (reference sequence). V trimming: 2 bases; J trimming: 4 bases; junction bases outside the gene matches: 10. This CDR3 contains 18 residues. Here the CDR3 reads CASSLLTVAGGEYNEQFF. CDR3 in DNA: TGTGCCAGCAGTTTACTGACGGTAGCGGGAGGGGAATACAATGAGCAGTTCTTC.

This clone rates as medium-sized. This chain joins TRBV4-3 and TRBJ2-1, with D unresolved. The germline V gene encodes CDR1 LGHNA and CDR2 YSLEER. The CDR3 has 13 residues. Trimming cost V 0 bases and J 7 bases, with 7 bases left between them. Here the CDR3 DNA reads TGCGCCAGCAGCCAAGAGCCAGAAAATGAGCAGTTCTTC. This translates into CASSQEPENEQFF.

The J gene is TRBJ1-4, the V gene TRBV27, with 7 bases aligning to TRBD1. This CDR3 has 15 residues. With 6 bases clipped from V and 8 bases from J, the junction kept 12 bases outside the gene matches. Germline V gene sequence: CDR1 MNHEY, CDR2 SMNVEV (reference sequence). The CDR3 nucleotides read TGTGCCAGCAGCTTTCTGACAGGGCGGCGAGAAAAACTGTTTTTT. Residues: CASSFLTGRREKLFF.

The CDR3 region is CAWSGYRASGWETQYF. In DNA, the CDR3 is TGTGCCTGGAGTGGATATCGGGCTAGCGGGTGGGAGACCCAGTACTTC. This rearrangement joins TRBV30 to TRBJ2-5; TRBD2 aligns across 8 bases. The CDR3 covers 16 residues. Germline V lookup: CDR1 GTSNPN, CDR2 SVGIG (reference sequence). The trim removed 1 base at V and 5 bases at J, leaving 12 bases unmatched.

The chain has TRBV6-5 and TRBJ2-2, with TRBD2 identical over 11 bases. Germline values: CDR1 MNHEY, CDR2 SVGAGI. J gave up 5 bases and V 6 bases, and 5 bases lay outside the gene matches. The CDR3 covers 15 residues. For the CDR3, the DNA is TGTGCCAGCAGCGGGACTAGCGGCTTTACCGGGGAGCTGTTTTTT. Its protein is CASSGTSGFTGELFF.